These 10 T cell receptor beta chains came from one sample sequenced in a study of response to subunit inactivated influenza vaccine. A single record per CDR3 protein comes from TCRdb applying MiXCR to the RT-PCR reads. Seen here are over 450,000 distinct CDR3 sequences, under 15% observed once, and the top ten hold less than 15%. This material consisted of PBMCs from blood, taken 45 days after vaccination. These receptors were taken from a man in his fifties or sixties who received an inactivated influenza vaccine.

Only a few counts were recorded for this clonotype. The chain carries TRBV12-3 or TRBV12-4 and TRBJ1-3; the D gene is possibly TRBD1 (5 bases). This CDR3 has 16 amino acids. V lost 2 bases to trimming and J lost 2 bases, with 13 bases between them. CDR3 sequence reads: CASSLTPIRAGNTIYF. CDR3 nucleotide sequence: TGTGCCAGCAGTTTAACACCCATCAGGGCTGGAAACACCATATATTTT.

At least ten counts were recorded for this clonotype. V and J are TRBV20-1 and TRBJ1-5; D is unresolved. From germline, CDR1 is DFQATT and CDR2 SNEGSKA (reference sequence). The CDR3 covers 13 residues. Trimming pared 6 bases from V and 3 bases from J, leaving 12 bases between. The CDR3 sequence: CSAPGSYNQPQHF. The CDR3 coding sequence is TGCAGTGCCCCGGGGTCGTACAATCAGCCCCAGCATTTT.

As DNA, the CDR3 is TGTGCCATCAGTGAGGAGGGGAATGGCAAAAACATTCAGTACTTC. It encodes CAISEEGNGKNIQYF. The V call is TRBV10-3, the J call TRBJ2-4; the D call may be TRBD1 or TRBD2 (5 bases each). Germline V gene lookup returns CDR1 ENHRY and CDR2 SYGVKD. The CDR3 is 15 amino acids. Trimming took 2 bases from V and 3 from J, leaving 11 bases between them.

In this sample, this clonotype turned up a few times. The J gene is TRBJ2-7, the V gene TRBV27; tentatively, D is TRBD1 or TRBD2 (7 bases each). Trimming took 2 bases from V and 3 from J, leaving 14 bases between them. Per germline, CDR1 MNHEY and CDR2 SMNVEV (reference sequence). The CDR3 is 15 amino acids. In nucleotides, the CDR3 is TGTGCCAGCAGTTTACGCAGGGGGGGAGGCTACGAGCAGTACTTC. Protein: CASSLRRGGGYEQYF.

This clonotype was counted ten times or more. V gene TRBV30 combines with J gene TRBJ1-1, with D uncertain. V lost 2 bases and J lost 4, with 8 bases in between. This CDR3 is 12 amino acids long. Germline CDR1 and CDR2: GTSNPN and SVGIG (reference sequence). For the CDR3, the DNA is TGTGCCTGGAGTACCCCGGGCACTGAAGCTTTCTTT. Its translation: CAWSTPGTEAFF.

This clonotype was detected many times. In DNA, the CDR3 is TGTGCCAGCAGCTTACGTTACATTAGCGGGAGGGCCGCCTACAATGAGCAGTTCTTC. It specifies CASSLRYISGRAAYNEQFF. The rearrangement joins TRBV11-2 to TRBJ2-1; 11 nucleotides align to TRBD2. Trimming removed 2 bases from V and 2 bases from J; junction bases left unmatched: 11. This CDR3 has 19 residues. Germline lookup yields CDR1 SGHAT and CDR2 FQNNGV. Full variable domain (remainder filled in from reference TRBV11-2 and TRBJ2-1): EAGVAQSPRYKIIEKRQSVAFWCNPISGHATLYWYQQILGQGPKLLIQFQNNGVVDDSQLPKDRFSAERLKGVDSTLKIQPAKLEDSAVYLCASSLRYISGRAAYNEQFFGPGTRLTVL.

The chain carries TRBV6-1 and TRBJ1-5, with D perhaps matching TRBD1 (6 bases). This CDR3 comprises 17 residues. Trimming left V 4 bases short and J 5 bases short, with 21 bases between. Germline CDR1 MNHNS, CDR2 SASEGT. CDR3 DNA: TGTGCCAGCAGTGGCCCGGGACAAAGAATTGCACATCAGCCCCAGCATTTT. It specifies CASSGPGQRIAHQPQHF.

The rearrangement joins TRBV7-9 to TRBJ2-1, with D possibly TRBD2 on 5 matching bases. Germline lookup yields CDR1 SEHNR and CDR2 FQNEAQ (reference sequence). This CDR3 has 14 amino acids. Trimming pared 0 bases from V and 8 bases from J, leaving 11 bases between. CDR3 bases: TGTGCCAGCAGCTTAGCGGTAGGGAGAGATGAGCAGTTCTTC. It translates to CASSLAVGRDEQFF. The full variable domain, with the rest looked up from reference TRBV7-9 and TRBJ2-1, is DTGVSQNPRHKITKRGQNVTFRCDPISEHNRLYWYRQTLGQGPEFLTYFQNEAQLEKSRLLSDRFSAERPKGSFSTLEIQRTEQGDSAMYLCASSLAVGRDEQFFGPGTRLTVL.

The gene calls are TRBV6-1 and TRBJ2-5; a possible D gene is TRBD1 (6 bases). The germline CDR1 and CDR2 sequences are MNHNS and SASEGT. The CDR3 is 13 residues long. The V gene lost 4 bases and the J gene lost 4 bases, with 10 bases spanning the gap. DNA of the CDR3: TGTGCCAGCAGTGTTCAGGGGACAGAGACCCAGTACTTC. Translating it yields CASSVQGTETQYF.

There are many counts of this clonotype. The CDR3 sequence is CSAPDNLANVLTF. CDR3 sequence (DNA): TGCAGTGCTCCGGACAACTTGGCCAACGTCCTGACTTTC. The V call is TRBV20-1, the J call TRBJ2-6; D possibly corresponds to TRBD1 (5 bases). CDR3 length: 13 amino acids. Germline CDR1 reads DFQATT; CDR2 reads SNEGSKA (reference sequence). Trimming shortened V by 5 bases and J by 6 bases, and 11 bases separated the two germline ends.